Here is one T cell receptor (beta chain) with its context. Its antigen is undetermined. The sample originates from a study of T cell responses to AZD1222 COVID-19 vaccine. Study results and limitations: There were repertoire samples only from the period after the peak T cell response.

Profiled with immunoSEQ multiplex PCR; TCRdb holds only in-frame clones, not every one. The data contain 140,000 to 150,000 clones, more than 70% of them seen just once; the ten biggest clones take up about 5.4%. The receptor was isolated from an adult who received the AZD1222 COVID-19 vaccine. The sequences come from peripheral blood, collected 28 days after the second AZD1222 dose.

Written as DNA, the CDR3 is TGCGCCAGCAGCCCTAGGACTAGCGGGATTTTGTACGAGCAGTACTTC. Translating gives CASSPRTSGILYEQYF. This chain connects TRBV4-1 to TRBJ2-7; 12 bases line up with TRBD2. Losses at the gene ends were 4 bases for V and 4 bases for J; bases not matched to a gene: 8. The CDR3 extends over 16 amino acids. Germline V gene sequence: CDR1 MGHRA, CDR2 YSYEKL.